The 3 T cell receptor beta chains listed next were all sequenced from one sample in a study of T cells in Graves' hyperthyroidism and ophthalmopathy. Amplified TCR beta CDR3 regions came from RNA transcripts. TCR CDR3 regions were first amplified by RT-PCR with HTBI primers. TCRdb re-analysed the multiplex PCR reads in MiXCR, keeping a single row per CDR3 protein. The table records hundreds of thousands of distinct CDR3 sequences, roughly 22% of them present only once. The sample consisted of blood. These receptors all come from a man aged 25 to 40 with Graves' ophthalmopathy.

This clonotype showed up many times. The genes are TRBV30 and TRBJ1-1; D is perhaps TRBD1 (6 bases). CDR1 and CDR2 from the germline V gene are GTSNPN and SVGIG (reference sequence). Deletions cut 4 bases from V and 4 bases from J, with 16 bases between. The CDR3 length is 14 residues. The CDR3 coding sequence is TGTGCCTGGACCGGTTGGGGGCAGGGCACTGAAGCTTTCTTT. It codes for CAWTGWGQGTEAFF.

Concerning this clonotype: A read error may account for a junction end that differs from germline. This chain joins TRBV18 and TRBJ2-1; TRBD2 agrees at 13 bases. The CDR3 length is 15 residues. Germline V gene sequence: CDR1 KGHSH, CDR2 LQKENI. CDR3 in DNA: TGTGCCAGCTCACCAGGGACTAGCGGGACCGGTGAGCAGTCCTTC. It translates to CASSPGTSGTGEQSF.

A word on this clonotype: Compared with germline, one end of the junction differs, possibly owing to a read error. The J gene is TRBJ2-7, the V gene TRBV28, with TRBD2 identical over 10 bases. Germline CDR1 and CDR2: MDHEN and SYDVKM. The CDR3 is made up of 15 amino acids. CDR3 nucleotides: TGTGCCAGCAGTTTATCTAGCGGGAGAGCCTACGGGCAGTACTTC. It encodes CASSLSSGRAYGQYF.